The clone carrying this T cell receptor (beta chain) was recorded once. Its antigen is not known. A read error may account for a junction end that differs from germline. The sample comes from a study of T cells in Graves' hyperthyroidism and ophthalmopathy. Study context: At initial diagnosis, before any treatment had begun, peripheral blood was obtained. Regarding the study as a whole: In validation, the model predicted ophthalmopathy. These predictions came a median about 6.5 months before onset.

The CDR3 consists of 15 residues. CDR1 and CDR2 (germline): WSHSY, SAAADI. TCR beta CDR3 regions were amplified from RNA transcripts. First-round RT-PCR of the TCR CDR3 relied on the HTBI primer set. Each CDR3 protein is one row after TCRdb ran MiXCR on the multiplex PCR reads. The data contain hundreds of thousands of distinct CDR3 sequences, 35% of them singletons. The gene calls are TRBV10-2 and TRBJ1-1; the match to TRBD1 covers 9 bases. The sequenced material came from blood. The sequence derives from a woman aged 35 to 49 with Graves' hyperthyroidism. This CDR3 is CASSPRDRAVAEAFF. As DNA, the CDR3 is TGTGCCAGCAGCCCCCGGGACAGGGCGGTCGCTGAAGCTTTCTTT.